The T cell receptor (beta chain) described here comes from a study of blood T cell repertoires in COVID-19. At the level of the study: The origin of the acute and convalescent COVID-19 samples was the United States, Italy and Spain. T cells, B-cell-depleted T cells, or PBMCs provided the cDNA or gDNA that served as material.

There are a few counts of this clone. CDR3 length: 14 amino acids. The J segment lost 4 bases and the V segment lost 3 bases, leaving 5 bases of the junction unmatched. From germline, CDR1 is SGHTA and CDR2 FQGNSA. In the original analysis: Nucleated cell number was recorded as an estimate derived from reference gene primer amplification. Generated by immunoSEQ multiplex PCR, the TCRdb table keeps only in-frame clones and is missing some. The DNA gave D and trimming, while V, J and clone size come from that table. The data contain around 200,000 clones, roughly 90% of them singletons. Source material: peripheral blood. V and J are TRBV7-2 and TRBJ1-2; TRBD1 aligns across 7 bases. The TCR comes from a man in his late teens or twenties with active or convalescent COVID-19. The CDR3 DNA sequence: TGTGCCAGCAGCTTCTCCGGGACAGCCTATGGCTACACCTTC. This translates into CASSFSGTAYGYTF. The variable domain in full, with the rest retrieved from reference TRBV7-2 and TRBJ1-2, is GAGVSQSPSNKVTEKGKDVELRCDPISGHTALYWYRQSLGQGLEFLIYFQGNSAPDKSGLPSDRFSAERTGGSVSTLTIQRTQQEDSAVYLCASSFSGTAYGYTFGSGTRLTVV.